Listed here is a single T cell receptor beta chain. Clones were read by immunoSEQ multiplex PCR, and TCRdb kept only the in-frame ones, dropping some. The sample shows around 56,000 clones, 65% to 85% of them seen only once. Germline V lookup: CDR1 SGHRS, CDR2 YFSETQ. V was clipped by 4 bases and J by 0 bases, with 8 bases between them. This CDR3 region has 14 residues. The sample originates from a study of blood T cell repertoires in COVID-19. Study overall: Nucleic acid was either cDNA or gDNA, and it came from T cells, B-cell-depleted T cells, or PBMCs.

The source is a man between 60 and 70 years old with acute or convalescent COVID-19. Sequenced: peripheral blood. The rearrangement links TRBV5-1 to TRBJ1-3; D is unclear. In nucleotides, the CDR3 is TGCGCCAGCAGCCCAGACTTCTCTGGAAACACCATATATTTT. Residues: CASSPDFSGNTIYF.